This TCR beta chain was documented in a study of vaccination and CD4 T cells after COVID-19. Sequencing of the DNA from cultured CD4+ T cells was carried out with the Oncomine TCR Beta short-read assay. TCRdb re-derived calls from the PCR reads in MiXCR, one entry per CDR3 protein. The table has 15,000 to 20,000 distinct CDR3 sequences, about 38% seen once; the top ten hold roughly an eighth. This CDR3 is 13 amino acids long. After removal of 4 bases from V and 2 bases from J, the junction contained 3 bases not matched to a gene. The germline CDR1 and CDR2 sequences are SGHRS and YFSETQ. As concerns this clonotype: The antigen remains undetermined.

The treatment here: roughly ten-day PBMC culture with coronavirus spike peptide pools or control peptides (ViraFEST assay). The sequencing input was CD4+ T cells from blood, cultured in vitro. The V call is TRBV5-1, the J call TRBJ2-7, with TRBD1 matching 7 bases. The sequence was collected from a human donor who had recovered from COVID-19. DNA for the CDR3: TGCGCCAGCAGCGACGGGACAGCCTACGAGCAGTACTTC. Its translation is CASSDGTAYEQYF.